There are a few counts of the clone carrying this TCR beta chain. Its antigen is still unknown. The data stem from a study of CD8 T cells in ankylosing spondylitis. Study conclusions and caveats: There were earlier reports of some motif variants in reactive arthritis synovial fluid and blood. The disease-linked clones had a CD8+ phenotype and low blood frequencies. Ankylosing spondylitis blood appeared to carry a characteristic TCR beta motif of several highly homologous variants. Reportedly, disease-linked clones are significantly enriched in ankylosing spondylitis patients' matched synovial fluid.

Germline V gene sequence: CDR1 SGHRS, CDR2 YFSETQ. This CDR3 is 14 amino acids long. The V gene lost 3 bases and the J gene lost 6 bases, with 13 bases spanning the gap. Making the TCR beta libraries involved quantitative 5'-RACE with molecular barcodes. MiXCR was run by TCRdb on the 5' RACE reads, yielding one entry per CDR3 protein. The sample contains around 770,000 distinct CDR3 sequences, about 11% of which appear only once. The clonotype comes from a male donor with ankylosing spondylitis. The sample consisted of blood, either unsorted or a sorted T cell fraction (not recorded which). V is TRBV5-1 and J is TRBJ2-1; D may correspond to TRBD1 or TRBD2 (6 bases each). The DNA for the CDR3 is TGCGCCAGCAGCTCGACGGGGGCCGGCAATGAGCAGTTCTTC. Protein product: CASSSTGAGNEQFF.